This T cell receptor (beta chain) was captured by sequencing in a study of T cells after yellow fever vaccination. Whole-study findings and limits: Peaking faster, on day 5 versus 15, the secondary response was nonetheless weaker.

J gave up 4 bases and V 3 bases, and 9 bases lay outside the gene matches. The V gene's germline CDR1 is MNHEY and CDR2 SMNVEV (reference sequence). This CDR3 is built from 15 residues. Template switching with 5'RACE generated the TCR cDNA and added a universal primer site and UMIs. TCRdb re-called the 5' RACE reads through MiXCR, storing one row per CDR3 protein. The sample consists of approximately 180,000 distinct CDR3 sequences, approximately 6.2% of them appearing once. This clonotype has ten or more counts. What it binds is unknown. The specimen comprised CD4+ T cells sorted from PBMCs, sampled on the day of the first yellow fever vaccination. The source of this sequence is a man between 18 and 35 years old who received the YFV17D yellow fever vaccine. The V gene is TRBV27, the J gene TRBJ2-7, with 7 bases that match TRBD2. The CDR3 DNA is TGTGCCAGCAGTTTGAGCGGGGTCACAGGATACGAGCAGTACTTC. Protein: CASSLSGVTGYEQYF.